These T cell receptor beta chains were read from a single sample in a study of radiotherapy plus CTLA-4 blockade in lung cancer. Method: immunoSEQ multiplex PCR; TCRdb's copy keeps in-frame clones and lacks some. The sample consists of some 60,000 clones, approximately 79% of them appearing once. The sequencing here drew on peripheral blood, taken from a patient treated with radiotherapy plus ipilimumab. Source of these receptors: a human donor with non-small cell lung cancer who had a complete response to radiotherapy plus ipilimumab. The CDR3 runs from the conserved cysteine through the conserved F or W. D genes are given only for firm matches. Clone size appears in some rows only: once, few, many, or a class for an expanded clone.

v_gene: TRBV5-6; d_gene: TRBD2; j_gene: TRBJ2-3; abundance: -; CDR3aa: CASSWAASGGARTDTQYF; CDR3nt: TGTGCCAGCAGCTGGGCCGCTAGCGGGGGGGCCCGCACAGATACGCAGTATTTT
v_gene: TRBV29-1; d_gene: TRBD1; j_gene: TRBJ2-5; abundance: once; CDR3aa: CSALITGGRRKTQYF; CDR3nt: TGCAGCGCTCTTATTACAGGGGGCCGGCGGAAGACCCAGTACTTC
v_gene: TRBV27; d_gene: -; j_gene: TRBJ1-2; abundance: -; CDR3aa: CASSLTFGQSNYGYTF; CDR3nt: TGTGCCAGCAGTTTAACCTTTGGACAGTCTAACTATGGCTACACCTTC
v_gene: TRBV7-8; d_gene: TRBD1; j_gene: TRBJ1-6; abundance: -; CDR3aa: CASSSGQYNSPLHF; CDR3nt: TGTGCCAGCAGCTCGGGACAGTATAATTCACCCCTCCACTTT
v_gene: TRBV25-1; d_gene: -; j_gene: TRBJ2-5; abundance: few; CDR3aa: CASSENRVVETQYF; CDR3nt: TGTGCCAGCAGTGAAAACAGGGTCGTGGAGACCCAGTACTTC
v_gene: TRBV7-9; d_gene: TRBD1; j_gene: TRBJ1-2; abundance: -; CDR3aa: CASSLSQGAGYGYTF; CDR3nt: TGTGCCAGCAGCTTAAGCCAGGGGGCGGGCTATGGCTACACCTTC
v_gene: TRBV5-4; d_gene: -; j_gene: TRBJ2-3; abundance: -; CDR3aa: CASSLSTDTQYF; CDR3nt: TGTGCCAGCAGCCTCAGCACAGATACGCAGTATTTT
v_gene: TRBV6-1; d_gene: TRBD1; j_gene: TRBJ2-1; abundance: -; CDR3aa: CASRPGTGVGNEQFF; CDR3nt: TGTGCCAGCAGACCCGGGACAGGGGTCGGCAATGAGCAGTTCTTC
v_gene: TRBV14; d_gene: -; j_gene: TRBJ1-1; abundance: -; CDR3aa: CASSQDGGIMNTEAFF; CDR3nt: TGTGCCAGCAGCCAAGATGGGGGGATCATGAACACTGAAGCTTTCTTT
v_gene: TRBV7-8; d_gene: TRBD1; j_gene: TRBJ1-3; abundance: -; CDR3aa: CASSFRTTGRGNTIYF; CDR3nt: TGTGCCAGCAGCTTCAGGACGACAGGGCGCGGAAACACCATATATTTT
v_gene: TRBV30; d_gene: TRBD1; j_gene: TRBJ2-7; abundance: once; CDR3aa: CAWTPGQLTYEQYF; CDR3nt: TGTGCCTGGACCCCGGGACAGTTAACCTACGAGCAGTACTTC
v_gene: TRBV19; d_gene: -; j_gene: TRBJ1-5; abundance: -; CDR3aa: CASSAGLPGNQPQHF; CDR3nt: TGTGCCAGTAGTGCCGGACTCCCAGGCAATCAGCCCCAGCATTTT
v_gene: TRBV2; d_gene: -; j_gene: TRBJ2-1; abundance: -; CDR3aa: CASSIQGVDYNEQFF; CDR3nt: TGTGCCAGCAGTATACAGGGAGTGGACTACAATGAGCAGTTCTTC
v_gene: TRBV11-3; d_gene: TRBD1; j_gene: TRBJ1-2; abundance: once; CDR3aa: CASSYETGGYGYTF; CDR3nt: TGTGCCAGCAGCTACGAGACAGGGGGTTATGGCTACACCTTC
v_gene: TRBV7-2; d_gene: TRBD1; j_gene: TRBJ2-7; abundance: -; CDR3aa: CASSNRDRAYEQYF; CDR3nt: TGTGCCAGCAGCAACCGGGACAGGGCCTACGAGCAGTACTTC
v_gene: TRBV2; d_gene: TRBD1; j_gene: TRBJ1-5; abundance: -; CDR3aa: CASSDTQGAGQPQHF; CDR3nt: TGTGCCAGCAGTGACACCCAGGGGGCTGGGCAGCCCCAGCATTTT
v_gene: TRBV2; d_gene: -; j_gene: TRBJ1-1; abundance: few; CDR3aa: CASKSQKNTEAFF; CDR3nt: TGTGCCAGCAAGTCACAGAAAAACACTGAAGCTTTCTTT
v_gene: TRBV19; d_gene: TRBD1; j_gene: TRBJ2-5; abundance: -; CDR3aa: CASSMVVGQGWETQYF; CDR3nt: TGTGCCAGTAGTATGGTAGTGGGACAGGGGTGGGAGACCCAGTACTTC
v_gene: TRBV7-9; d_gene: -; j_gene: TRBJ1-5; abundance: -; CDR3aa: CASSLAGASNQPQHF; CDR3nt: TGTGCCAGCAGCTTAGCAGGGGCGAGCAATCAGCCCCAGCATTTT
v_gene: TRBV5-4; d_gene: TRBD1; j_gene: TRBJ1-2; abundance: -; CDR3aa: CASSWGQGGDGYTF; CDR3nt: TGTGCCAGCAGTTGGGGACAGGGAGGAGATGGCTACACCTTC
v_gene: TRBV19; d_gene: -; j_gene: TRBJ1-5; abundance: -; CDR3aa: CASSIWAQPQHF; CDR3nt: TGTGCCAGTAGTATATGGGCTCAGCCCCAGCATTTT
v_gene: TRBV19; d_gene: -; j_gene: TRBJ1-5; abundance: few; CDR3aa: CASSPSGGNQPQHF; CDR3nt: TGTGCCAGTAGCCCCTCAGGGGGCAATCAGCCCCAGCATTTT
v_gene: TRBV10-3; d_gene: -; j_gene: TRBJ2-5; abundance: -; CDR3aa: CAISDGGTGIQETQYF; CDR3nt: TGTGCCATCAGTGATGGGGGCACAGGGATCCAAGAGACCCAGTACTTC
v_gene: TRBV7-9; d_gene: -; j_gene: TRBJ1-5; abundance: -; CDR3aa: CASSSATGGPQHF; CDR3nt: TGTGCCAGCAGCTCTGCCACCGGAGGGCCCCAGCATTTT
v_gene: TRBV5-4; d_gene: -; j_gene: TRBJ1-2; abundance: few; CDR3aa: CASRTGGGYTF; CDR3nt: TGTGCCAGCAGAACGGGGGGAGGCTACACCTTC
v_gene: TRBV27; d_gene: -; j_gene: TRBJ2-7; abundance: -; CDR3aa: CASSLKGTGYEQYF; CDR3nt: TGTGCCAGCAGTTTAAAAGGAACAGGGTACGAGCAGTACTTC
v_gene: TRBV6-5; d_gene: -; j_gene: TRBJ2-1; abundance: -; CDR3aa: CASRTTGWDEQFF; CDR3nt: TGTGCCAGCAGAACGACAGGTTGGGATGAGCAGTTCTTC
v_gene: TRBV7-2; d_gene: TRBD1; j_gene: TRBJ2-5; abundance: -; CDR3aa: CASSPRTGTFQETQYF; CDR3nt: TGTGCCAGCAGCCCGAGGACAGGTACTTTCCAAGAGACCCAGTACTTC
v_gene: TRBV18; d_gene: -; j_gene: TRBJ2-5; abundance: -; CDR3aa: CASSPRQETQYF; CDR3nt: TGTGCCAGCTCACCTCGTCAAGAGACCCAGTACTTC
v_gene: TRBV18; d_gene: TRBD1; j_gene: TRBJ1-5; abundance: -; CDR3aa: CASSPGTGESQPQHF; CDR3nt: TGTGCCAGCTCACCAGGGACAGGAGAGAGTCAGCCCCAGCATTTT
v_gene: TRBV5-1; d_gene: -; j_gene: TRBJ2-1; abundance: -; CDR3aa: CASSLEGGRHNEQFF; CDR3nt: TGCGCCAGCAGCCTGGAGGGTGGGAGACACAATGAGCAGTTCTTC
v_gene: TRBV5-1; d_gene: TRBD2; j_gene: TRBJ2-1; abundance: -; CDR3aa: CASSSTSGRRSEQFF; CDR3nt: TGCGCCAGCAGCTCTACCAGCGGGAGAAGAAGTGAGCAGTTCTTC
v_gene: TRBV11-2; d_gene: -; j_gene: TRBJ1-2; abundance: -; CDR3aa: CASSGERTDGYTF; CDR3nt: TGTGCCAGCAGCGGCGAGCGGACGGATGGCTACACCTTC
v_gene: TRBV18; d_gene: -; j_gene: TRBJ2-2; abundance: -; CDR3aa: CASSATGSGGELFF; CDR3nt: TGTGCCAGCTCAGCAACAGGGAGTGGCGGGGAGCTGTTTTTT
v_gene: TRBV11-2; d_gene: -; j_gene: TRBJ1-3; abundance: -; CDR3aa: CASSPGGAGFTIYF; CDR3nt: TGTGCCAGCAGCCCCGGCGGGGCGGGGTTCACCATATATTTT
v_gene: TRBV7-9; d_gene: -; j_gene: TRBJ1-3; abundance: few; CDR3aa: CASSFFQGFSGNTIYF; CDR3nt: TGTGCCAGCAGCTTCTTCCAGGGGTTCTCTGGAAACACCATATATTTT
v_gene: TRBV6-1; d_gene: TRBD1; j_gene: TRBJ2-1; abundance: -; CDR3aa: CASSEDREQFF; CDR3nt: TGTGCCAGCAGTGAGGACAGGGAGCAGTTCTTC
v_gene: TRBV7-2; d_gene: -; j_gene: TRBJ1-3; abundance: few; CDR3aa: CASSFDSTPGNTIYF; CDR3nt: TGTGCCAGCAGCTTTGACAGCACCCCAGGAAACACCATATATTTT
v_gene: TRBV7-9; d_gene: -; j_gene: TRBJ2-2; abundance: -; CDR3aa: CASSLLKDRILNTGELFF; CDR3nt: TGTGCCAGCAGCCTCCTTAAAGACAGGATCCTAAACACCGGGGAGCTGTTTTTT
v_gene: TRBV4-1; d_gene: TRBD1; j_gene: TRBJ2-1; abundance: -; CDR3aa: CASSADRGLNEQFF; CDR3nt: TGCGCCAGCAGCGCCGACAGGGGGCTCAATGAGCAGTTCTTC
v_gene: TRBV7-8; d_gene: -; j_gene: TRBJ1-3; abundance: few; CDR3aa: CASTNSGNTIYF; CDR3nt: TGTGCCAGCACAAACTCTGGAAACACCATATATTTT
v_gene: TRBV27; d_gene: -; j_gene: TRBJ2-1; abundance: few; CDR3aa: CASSLWGGVGYNEQFF; CDR3nt: TGTGCCAGCAGTTTATGGGGCGGGGTGGGTTACAATGAGCAGTTCTTC
v_gene: TRBV6-6; d_gene: TRBD1; j_gene: TRBJ1-2; abundance: -; CDR3aa: CASSSYTGDYYGYTF; CDR3nt: TGTGCCAGCAGTTCCTATACAGGGGACTACTATGGCTACACCTTC
v_gene: TRBV7-8; d_gene: -; j_gene: TRBJ2-1; abundance: -; CDR3aa: CASSLGEDASYNEQFF; CDR3nt: TGTGCCAGCAGCCTGGGGGAGGACGCGTCCTACAATGAGCAGTTCTTC
v_gene: TRBV30; d_gene: -; j_gene: TRBJ1-2; abundance: -; CDR3aa: CAWSFLRGYTF; CDR3nt: TGTGCCTGGAGTTTCCTCCGTGGCTACACCTTC
v_gene: TRBV7-8; d_gene: -; j_gene: TRBJ1-1; abundance: -; CDR3aa: CASSLGGGSRIDRRTEAFF; CDR3nt: TGTGCCAGCAGCTTGGGAGGAGGTTCCAGAATCGACCGCCGCACTGAGGCTTTCTTT
v_gene: TRBV19; d_gene: -; j_gene: TRBJ1-5; abundance: few; CDR3aa: CASSIEVGGARNQPQHF; CDR3nt: TGTGCCAGTAGTATAGAGGTGGGCGGGGCCCGCAATCAGCCCCAGCATTTT
v_gene: TRBV10-2; d_gene: TRBD1; j_gene: TRBJ1-2; abundance: -; CDR3aa: CASSESTGLGVNYGYTF; CDR3nt: TGCGCCAGCAGTGAGTCGACAGGGCTAGGGGTTAACTATGGCTACACCTTC
v_gene: TRBV29-1; d_gene: TRBD1; j_gene: TRBJ2-4; abundance: few; CDR3aa: CSADRDGIQYF; CDR3nt: TGCAGCGCTGACAGGGATGGCATTCAGTACTTC
v_gene: TRBV2; d_gene: TRBD2; j_gene: TRBJ2-7; abundance: -; CDR3aa: CASTLGLATIQEQYF; CDR3nt: TGTGCCAGCACCTTGGGACTAGCCACCATTCAGGAGCAGTACTTC
v_gene: TRBV9; d_gene: -; j_gene: TRBJ2-3; abundance: -; CDR3aa: CASSSGTRLRTDTQYF; CDR3nt: TGTGCCAGCAGCTCCGGGACTCGCCTTCGTACAGATACGCAGTATTTT
v_gene: TRBV7-2; d_gene: TRBD2; j_gene: TRBJ2-7; abundance: -; CDR3aa: CASSLTSGGHLEQYF; CDR3nt: TGTGCCAGCAGCTTGACTAGCGGGGGACACTTAGAGCAGTACTTC
v_gene: TRBV2; d_gene: TRBD2; j_gene: TRBJ2-3; abundance: -; CDR3aa: CAIFTDRSRGRTDTQYF; CDR3nt: TGTGCCATCTTCACCGACCGCTCTCGCGGGAGGACAGATACGCAGTATTTT
v_gene: TRBV5-6; d_gene: TRBD1; j_gene: TRBJ2-2; abundance: -; CDR3aa: CASKYRGMAGELFF; CDR3nt: TGTGCCAGCAAATACAGGGGGATGGCCGGGGAGCTGTTTTTT
v_gene: TRBV15; d_gene: TRBD1; j_gene: TRBJ1-4; abundance: -; CDR3aa: CATSKTGGISEKLFF; CDR3nt: TGTGCCACCAGCAAAACAGGGGGCATAAGTGAAAAACTGTTTTTT
v_gene: TRBV11-3; d_gene: -; j_gene: TRBJ2-3; abundance: few; CDR3aa: CASSLERAENTQYF; CDR3nt: TGTGCCAGCAGCTTAGAGAGGGCGGAGAATACGCAGTATTTT
v_gene: TRBV5-4; d_gene: -; j_gene: TRBJ2-3; abundance: -; CDR3aa: CASSYGGAGTDTQYF; CDR3nt: TGTGCCAGCAGCTACGGCGGAGCGGGCACAGATACGCAGTATTTT
v_gene: TRBV2; d_gene: -; j_gene: TRBJ1-2; abundance: -; CDR3aa: CASSERESGGYTF; CDR3nt: TGTGCCAGCAGTGAACGGGAAAGTGGTGGCTACACCTTC
v_gene: TRBV7-2; d_gene: TRBD2; j_gene: TRBJ2-3; abundance: -; CDR3aa: CASSLRSGGAGADTQYF; CDR3nt: TGTGCCAGCAGCTTACGGAGCGGGGGGGCCGGGGCAGATACGCAGTATTTT
v_gene: TRBV4-3; d_gene: TRBD2; j_gene: TRBJ2-3; abundance: -; CDR3aa: CASSQDPLAGGRDTQYF; CDR3nt: TGCGCCAGCAGCCAAGATCCGCTAGCGGGAGGCAGAGATACGCAGTATTTT